Presented here are 16 T cell receptor beta chains from one specimen sequenced in a study of cytomegalovirus exposure and HLA in healthy donors. Primers included in the PCR were 60 Vbeta and 13 Jbeta primers. Libraries were prepared by immunoSEQ multiplex PCR; TCRdb keeps only in-frame clonotypes and omits some of them. The repertoire holds some 140,000 clones, with over 65% as singletons. Input material: PBMCs. The source is a man aged 35 to 55 in good health and CMV-seronegative.

CDR3 coding DNA: TGTGCCAGCAGCCCCCCAGAGGCAGCGGGGACTGAAGCTTTCTTT. Protein product: CASSPPEAAGTEAFF. The V call is TRBV27, the J call TRBJ1-1; unclear D gene. V was trimmed by 6 bases and J by 5 bases, leaving 19 bases between them. CDR1 MNHEY and CDR2 SMNVEV come from the germline V gene (reference sequence). The CDR3 consists of 15 residues.

The J gene is TRBJ2-3, the V gene TRBV9; 7 positions match TRBD2. The CDR3 is made up of 16 amino acids. Trimming cost V 2 bases and J 5 bases; bases outside gene matches: 11. The germline CDR1 and CDR2 sequences are SGDLS and YYNGEE. The CDR3 region has the DNA TGTGCCAGCAGCGTTCTAGCGGAACCATTTTTAGATACGCAGTATTTT. It yields the protein CASSVLAEPFLDTQYF.

The chain carries TRBV27 and TRBJ2-1; TRBD2 matches 15 bases. J lost 7 bases, V lost 5 bases, and 12 bases had no gene match. CDR3 length equals 18 residues. Per germline, CDR1 MNHEY and CDR2 SMNVEV (reference sequence). This CDR3 is CASSPRTSGRVMNNEQFF. CDR3 nucleotide sequence: TGTGCCAGCAGTCCCAGGACTAGCGGGAGGGTAATGAATAATGAGCAGTTCTTC.

With regard to this clone: An end of the junction differs from the germline gene, which may be a read error. This chain links TRBV15 with TRBJ2-2; the D gene is possibly TRBD2 (5 bases). This CDR3 spans 14 amino acids. Germline V gene data show CDR1 as LNHNV and CDR2 as YYDKDF (reference sequence). The CDR3 nucleotides are TGTGTCACCAGCAGAGATCCGAGGGCCGGGGAGCTGTTTTTT. It yields the protein CVTSRDPRAGELFF.

This clone showed up just a few times. This sample includes further DNA sequences coding for the same CDR3. The rearrangement uses TRBV27 and TRBJ1-5; no firm D call. The germline V gene has CDR1 MNHEY and CDR2 SMNVEV (reference sequence). The CDR3 covers 13 residues. V lost 6 bases and J 4 bases, leaving 10 bases between the germline ends. This chain's CDR3 is CASSPRGNQPQHF. The DNA for the CDR3 is TGTGCCAGCAGCCCCCGGGGTAATCAGCCCCAGCATTTT.

This clone was detected only a few times. The chain employs TRBV6-5 and TRBJ2-3; 8 bases line up with TRBD2. V shed 2 bases, J shed 5 bases, and the junction held 9 bases outside the gene matches. The CDR3 covers 16 residues. Germline CDR1 is MNHEY and CDR2 is SVGAGI. This CDR3 is CASSYNVGSGKDTQYF. The CDR3 coding sequence is TGTGCCAGCAGTTACAACGTGGGTAGCGGGAAAGATACGCAGTATTTT.

V gene TRBV19 combines with J gene TRBJ1-5; 10 nucleotides match TRBD1. The CDR3 has 17 residues. Germline V lookup: CDR1 LNHDA, CDR2 SQIVND (reference sequence). V trimming: 3 bases; J trimming: 5 bases; junction bases outside the gene matches: 10. The CDR3 spells CASSIWDRGSGHQPQHF. DNA for the CDR3: TGTGCCAGTAGTATTTGGGACAGGGGTTCGGGGCATCAGCCCCAGCATTTT.

The rearrangement uses TRBV29-1 and TRBJ1-1; D possibly corresponds to TRBD1 (5 bases). Trimming removed 7 bases at V and 1 base at J, with 13 bases between. From germline, CDR1 is SQVTM and CDR2 ANQGSEA. This CDR3 is built from 13 residues. The CDR3 bases are TGCAGCGGACTTCGGGGGGGGAACACTGAAGCTTTCTTT. The encoded protein is CSGLRGGNTEAFF. Using reference TRBV29-1 and TRBJ1-1 for the parts outside the CDR3, the full variable domain is SAVISQKPSRDICQRGTSLTIQCQVDSQVTMMFWYRQQPGQSLTLIATANQGSEATYESGFVIDKFPISRPNLTFSTLTVSNMSPEDSSIYLCSGLRGGNTEAFFGQGTRLTVV.

V is TRBV7-2 and J is TRBJ1-5; 8 bases match TRBD1. V dropped 4 bases and J dropped 2; count of bases not matched to a gene: 13. Germline V gene lookup returns CDR1 SGHTA and CDR2 FQGNSA. This CDR3 region has 18 residues. The CDR3 loop is CASSSDGTGGFRNQPQHF. The DNA of the CDR3 is TGTGCCAGCAGCTCGGATGGGACAGGAGGATTCCGCAATCAGCCCCAGCATTTT. Together with reference TRBV7-2 and TRBJ1-5, the CDR3 gives the full variable domain: GAGVSQSPSNKVTEKGKDVELRCDPISGHTALYWYRQSLGQGLEFLIYFQGNSAPDKSGLPSDRFSAERTGGSVSTLTIQRTQQEDSAVYLCASSSDGTGGFRNQPQHFGDGTRLSIL.

This clone was seen once. This chain joins TRBV10-3 and TRBJ1-2, with 10 bases that match TRBD1. CDR1 and CDR2 from the germline V gene are ENHRY and SYGVKD. CDR3 length equals 18 residues. V trimming: 7 bases; J trimming: 0 bases; junction bases outside the gene matches: 14. The CDR3, as DNA: TGTGCCATCATCTCGGGGACAGGGGCAGGGCCCTCTAACTATGGCTACACCTTC. Its translation is CAIISGTGAGPSNYGYTF.

Comments on this clone: At one boundary the junction diverges from the germline segment, which might be a read error. The rearrangement joins TRBV29-1 to TRBJ2-7, with D uncertain. CDR3 length: 13 residues. The germline V gene encodes CDR1 SQVTM and CDR2 ANQGSEA. CDR3 loop: CGVATQYTYEQYF. For the CDR3, the DNA is TGCGGCGTTGCGACTCAGTATACCTACGAGCAGTACTTC.

The V call is TRBV5-5, the J call TRBJ1-5; D not resolved. The CDR3 has 15 residues. The V end was cut by 0 bases, the J end by 3 bases, with 10 bases between. Germline values: CDR1 SGHKS, CDR2 YYEKEE (reference sequence). The CDR3 DNA is TGTGCCAGCAGCTTGGCCTTCGGGTACAATCAGCCCCAGCATTTT. Protein sequence: CASSLAFGYNQPQHF.

The chain combines TRBV28 with TRBJ1-3; D possibly corresponds to TRBD1 (5 bases). V was clipped by 6 bases and J by 4 bases, with 16 bases between them. Per germline, CDR1 MDHEN and CDR2 SYDVKM. The CDR3 runs to 15 residues. CDR3 nucleotides: TGTGCCAGCAGCCCCCTTGGAGGGGCAGGAAACACCATATATTTT. It translates to CASSPLGGAGNTIYF.

The V gene is TRBV10-3, the J gene TRBJ1-6; 9 nucleotides match TRBD1. Germline-derived CDR1 and CDR2 are ENHRY and SYGVKD. J lost 9 bases, V lost 7 bases, and 7 bases had no gene match. This CDR3 comprises 14 residues. CDR3 amino acids: CAIKSGQGGSPLHF. The CDR3 bases are TGTGCCATCAAGTCGGGACAGGGAGGTTCACCCCTCCACTTT.

This clone was recorded a few times. The chain employs TRBV4-3 and TRBJ2-7; D is perhaps TRBD2 (5 bases). CDR3 length equals 14 residues. Germline loops: CDR1 LGHNA, CDR2 YSLEER. V lost 1 base and J 3 bases, leaving 10 bases between the germline ends. The CDR3 DNA is TGCGCCAGCAGCCAAGTGGCGGGCGTCTACGAGCAGTACTTC. Translation gives CASSQVAGVYEQYF.

V and J are TRBV28 and TRBJ2-7; 8 bases line up with TRBD1. V trimming: 6 bases; J trimming: 9 bases; junction bases outside the gene matches: 7. CDR3 length equals 12 residues. The germline V gene encodes CDR1 MDHEN and CDR2 SYDVKM. The CDR3 DNA reads TGTGCCAGCAGCGGACAGGGACTCGGGCAGTACTTC. Translated: CASSGQGLGQYF. Together with reference TRBV28 and TRBJ2-7, the CDR3 gives the full variable domain: DVKVTQSSRYLVKRTGEKVFLECVQDMDHENMFWYRQDPGLGLRLIYFSYDVKMKEKGDIPEGYSVSREKKERFSLILESASTNQTSMYLCASSGQGLGQYFGPGTRLTVT.